This T cell receptor beta chain was identified during a study of beta chain features in type 1 diabetes (dated by TCRdb to between 2017 and 2018). With respect to the entire study: No differences in mean age, gender distribution, total cell number or subset yield were found between patients and healthy donors. Across all samples, 107,917,701 sorted cells were examined, and cell number per subset correlated strongly with RNA yield. The study compared the TCRB repertoires of sorted circulating CD4+ T cell subsets in recently diagnosed type 1 diabetes patients with those in matched healthy donors. Naive and central memory subsets were obtained from all 30 or so donors, but regulatory and stem cell-like memory subsets were isolated from only 8 patients and 8 healthy donors.

The research as a whole found: Naive, central memory and regulatory TCRB repertoires appeared to be more similar among patients than among healthy donors. HLA sub-analyses involved small numbers of individuals, so any influence of HLA type on TCRB rearrangement remained unresolved. A moderate but significant shortening of TCRB CDR3 length was observed in type 1 diabetes patients in all four CD4+ subsets. Fewer insertions and more nucleotide deletions at VDJ recombination sites were observed in patients with type 1 diabetes, implying thymic rearrangement abnormalities. Shorter templates might be favored by PCR, yet because patient and control samples were amplified and corrected together, any such skew would affect both groups equally. Because cDNA rather than genomic DNA was sequenced, highly expressing activated cells could have been over-represented, although no difference in activation and CD3 levels was found between groups.

Each donor gave one peripheral blood draw, averaging about 120 mL, which was collected into heparinised tubes. A BD FACSAria II and a panel including CD45RO, CCR7, CD25, CD127, CD95 and CD27 were used to sort naive, central memory, regulatory and stem cell-like memory CD4+ T cells. Purity was above 98% for every sorted population. PBMCs were separated immediately by Lymphoprep density gradient centrifugation and were stained directly, without being cultured. So that batch effects would be minimized, each experiment stained and sorted samples in pairs, pairing one healthy donor with one patient. All of the isolated RNA was reverse transcribed with the High Capacity cDNA Reverse Transcription Kit, so expressed TCRB transcripts were sequenced. Deep immunoSEQ sequencing was performed on naive, central memory and regulatory T cell samples, with an average of around 3.5 million total reads per sample. Sorted cells were lysed in RLT buffer and RNA was extracted with DNase-treated RNeasy Micro or Mini kits, depending on cell number. To prevent cross-contamination, every cell subset was processed on its own, while patient and healthy donor samples were processed together. The immunoSEQ multiplex PCR was used to amplify TCRB sequences from cDNA, yielding 87-bp fragments that span the CDR3 region. Sequencing of the amplicons was performed on the Illumina HiSeq platform. On the study's bioinformatics: PCR bias was computationally corrected using synthetic template baselines, reads within Hamming distance 2 were collapsed, and singletons that could not be merged were discarded. Reads were aligned to IMGT to assign V, D and J genes, CDR3 length, and insertions or deletions at six rearrangement sites. Within each subset, clonotype counts were normalized to the number of sorted cells before true diversity and Gini coefficients were calculated with the tcR R package. Repertoire sharing was quantified using the overlap coefficient calculated on TCRB nucleotide sequences. Out-of-frame TCRB sequences from naive cells were analyzed as a proxy for the pre-selection repertoire. The table comes from immuneACCESS by way of TCRdb, which keeps in-frame sequences with V and J called. Part of the clones is missing from these tables; in studies checked, under half for an unresolved V gene and the rest for unknown reasons. V, J and clone size are those of that table, while D and trimming were read from the DNA. Within this sample are 150,000 to 200,000 clones, with 50% to 70% of them counted one time only. The ten largest clonotypes hold about 0.081% of the sample.

To note about this clone: No antigen is known for it. The record has no base qualities; no much larger clone is one base away.

This TCR was sampled from a man aged 25 to 40 with type 1 diabetes. The source material was naive CD4+ T cells from blood. The cell subset or site label here, explained by the study, means: true naive CD4+ T cells.

This receptor has the CDR3 CASSGWIQETQYF. The DNA is TGTGCCAGCAGTGGTTGGATCCAAGAGACCCAGTACTTC. Recombination joined TRBV2 with TRBJ2-5, with the D gene not clear enough to name. V is pared back by 4 bases and J by 1 base, with 7 bases lying between the germline termini. The germline V gene encodes CDR1 SNHLY and CDR2 FYNNEI. Spanning cysteine to phenylalanine, the CDR3 consists of 13 amino acids. Of the read, only the CDR3 DNA is kept; its 39 bases are in frame from base 1. This CDR3, with the reference TRBV2 and TRBJ2-5 proteins standing in past its ends, gives the full variable domain EPEVTQTPSHQVTQMGQEVILRCVPISNHLYFYWYRQILGQKVEFLVSFYNNEISEKSEIFDDQFSVERPDGSNFTLKIRSTKLEDSAMYFCASSGWIQETQYFGPGTRLLVL.